What follows are 3 T cell receptor beta chains derived from one specimen sequenced in a study of early T cells in non-severe SARS-CoV-2 infection. TCRdb called the 5' RACE reads again in MiXCR, with one record for every CDR3 protein. The sample consists of about 55,000 distinct CDR3 sequences, around 7% of them appearing once. The sequencing used whole blood, collected at baseline. The receptors shown here come from an adult who was a healthcare worker with PCR-confirmed SARS-CoV-2 infection or an uninfected control (not recorded which).

This clonotype was counted at least ten times. The V call is TRBV4-3, the J call TRBJ2-1, with D uncertain. From germline, CDR1 is LGHNA and CDR2 YSLEER. V dropped 1 base and J dropped 0 bases, with 16 bases sitting between them. The CDR3 sequence is 18 residues long. Written as DNA, the CDR3 is TGCGCCAGCAGCCAAGGGTATTCCCATTTGGGCTCCTACAATGAGCAGTTCTTC. This gives the protein CASSQGYSHLGSYNEQFF.

This clonotype was counted only a few times. The rearrangement links TRBV7-9 to TRBJ1-4; 9 nucleotides line up with TRBD1. CDR1 and CDR2 from the germline V gene are SEHNR and FQNEAQ (reference sequence). V lost 5 bases to trimming and J lost 2 bases; unmatched junction nucleotides: 6. This CDR3 region has 16 residues. In DNA form, the CDR3 reads TGTGCCAGCAGCCCCAAGGGGACAGGGACTAATGAAAAACTGTTTTTT. It specifies CASSPKGTGTNEKLFF. Filled out from reference TRBV7-9 and TRBJ1-4, the complete variable domain reads DTGVSQNPRHKITKRGQNVTFRCDPISEHNRLYWYRQTLGQGPEFLTYFQNEAQLEKSRLLSDRFSAERPKGSFSTLEIQRTEQGDSAMYLCASSPKGTGTNEKLFFGSGTQLSVL.

This clonotype was found many times. The CDR3: CASESSAGNTIYF. The DNA of the CDR3 is TGTGCCAGCGAGAGCTCCGCTGGAAACACCATATATTTT. The chain employs TRBV12-3 or TRBV12-4 and TRBJ1-3; D remains ambiguous. CDR3 length equals 13 residues. V lost 8 bases and J 2 bases, leaving 10 bases between the germline ends.